A single sample is the source of the 24 T cell receptor beta chains below, sequenced in a study of T cell repertoires in cytomegalovirus infection. TCRdb recomputed calls from the reads with MiXCR, one row per CDR3 protein. There are about 740,000 distinct CDR3 sequences in the sample; about a third occur only once, and around 3% lies in the top ten. What was sequenced was PBMCs. These receptors were obtained from a human donor in good health (CMV status not recorded). Some clones in this sample may be carry-over from other donors' samples.

The table lists this clonotype with many counts. This rearrangement joins TRBV7-2 to TRBJ2-7; D is perhaps TRBD2 (5 bases). V dropped 2 bases and J dropped 2 bases, with 10 bases sitting between them. This CDR3 has 14 amino acids. CDR1 SGHTA and CDR2 FQGNSA come from the germline V gene. CDR3 sequence (DNA): TGTGCCAGCAGCTTAACTGGACTTGCCTACGAGCAGTACTTC. It encodes CASSLTGLAYEQYF.

This clonotype was seen more than once but under ten times. The chain is built from TRBV6-5 and TRBJ1-4; TRBD1 matches at 7 bases. This CDR3 contains 16 residues. V gave up 0 bases and J gave up 3 bases; unmatched junction bases: 4. CDR1 and CDR2 (germline): MNHEY, SVGAGI. CDR3 residues: CASSYSWRGPNEKLFF. CDR3 coding DNA: TGTGCCAGCAGTTACTCGTGGAGGGGGCCTAATGAAAAACTGTTTTTT.

The sample holds a few counts of this clonotype. The chain uses TRBV6-1 and TRBJ2-3, with D uncertain. The CDR3 loop spans 16 amino acids. Germline loops: CDR1 MNHNS, CDR2 SASEGT. V dropped 5 bases and J dropped 2 bases, with 17 bases sitting between them. This CDR3 is CASSPDALSSTDTQYF. The CDR3 DNA reads TGTGCCAGCAGTCCGGACGCCTTATCCTCCACAGATACGCAGTATTTT.

There are a few counts of this clonotype. The chain employs TRBV7-2 and TRBJ2-7; 12 bases align to TRBD2. V gave up 1 base and J gave up 4 bases; unmatched junction bases: 8. Per the germline V gene, CDR1 is SGHTA and CDR2 is FQGNSA. This CDR3 has 17 amino acids. The DNA of the CDR3 is TGTGCCAGCAGCTTAGGGGCTAGCGGGAGGGCCTCATACGAGCAGTACTTC. Its translation is CASSLGASGRASYEQYF.

This clonotype was found a few times. This chain links TRBV7-6 with TRBJ2-3; no clear D gene. V lost 3 bases and J 4 bases, leaving 11 bases between the germline ends. Per the germline V gene, CDR1 is SGHVS and CDR2 is FNYEAQ. The CDR3 contains 14 residues. The CDR3 spells CASSFTTPPDTQYF. DNA for the CDR3: TGTGCCAGCAGCTTTACGACCCCCCCAGATACGCAGTATTTT.

The V gene is TRBV6-8, the J gene TRBJ2-3; possibly TRBD1 for D (5 bases). CDR1 is MNHGY, CDR2 SAAAGT, per germline. The CDR3 has 14 residues. CDR3 sequence: CDHSLEPDRYTQYF. Written as DNA, the CDR3 is TGTGACCACAGCCTGGAGCCCGACAGATATACGCAGTATTTT.

This chain joins TRBV10-3 and TRBJ2-3, with D uncertain. Germline values: CDR1 ENHRY, CDR2 SYGVKD. The V end lost 2 bases, the J end lost 0 bases, and 9 bases lay between the germline ends. The CDR3 consists of 15 residues. The CDR3 nucleotides are TGTGCCATCAGTGAGACGGGCTATAGCACAGATACGCAGTATTTT. Protein product: CAISETGYSTDTQYF.

The table lists this clonotype with a few counts. The chain combines TRBV7-2 with TRBJ2-1; 7 nucleotides line up with TRBD1. V lost 3 bases to trimming and J lost 6 bases; unmatched junction nucleotides: 8. This CDR3 has 15 amino acids. Germline V gene sequence: CDR1 SGHTA, CDR2 FQGNSA. The CDR3 loop is CASSFSRDSSNEQFF. CDR3 sequence (DNA): TGTGCCAGCAGCTTCAGCCGGGACAGCTCCAATGAGCAGTTCTTC.

In regard to this clonotype: A read error is possible here, since a much larger clone lies one base away. The genes are TRBV7-2 and TRBJ2-2; maybe TRBD2 (6 bases). The V end lost 1 base, the J end lost 1 base, and 16 bases lay between the germline ends. The CDR3 spans 18 residues. The germline CDR1 and CDR2 sequences are SGHTA and FQGNSA. CDR3 region: CTSSLDMERRVNTGELFF. CDR3 bases: TGTACCAGCAGCTTAGATATGGAACGGAGGGTGAACACCGGGGAGCTGTTTTTT.

The chain links TRBV7-6 to TRBJ2-6; the match to TRBD1 covers 8 bases. Germline loops: CDR1 SGHVS, CDR2 FNYEAQ. Trimming cost V 1 base and J 0 bases; bases outside gene matches: 5. The CDR3 extends over 18 amino acids. The CDR3 bases are TGTGCCAGCAGCTTAGAAGCAGGGGGCAACTCTGGGGCCAACGTCCTGACTTTC. This codes for CASSLEAGGNSGANVLTF.

The chain couples TRBV7-6 to TRBJ2-3, with a tentative D call TRBD2 (6 bases). Deletions cut 5 bases from V and 0 bases from J, with 15 bases between. The germline V gene has CDR1 SGHVS and CDR2 FNYEAQ. CDR3 length equals 16 residues. The CDR3 region is CASSPQTGLSTDTQYF. DNA for the CDR3: TGTGCCAGCAGCCCGCAGACGGGACTCAGCACAGATACGCAGTATTTT.

This clonotype was detected a few times. The chain employs TRBV7-2 and TRBJ2-1; TRBD2 matches 8 bases. The CDR3 runs 17 residues. Looked up from germline, CDR1 is SGHTA and CDR2 is FQGNSA. V dropped 5 bases and J dropped 2; count of bases not matched to a gene: 11. The CDR3: CASSPSLIAGTYNEQFF. CDR3 DNA sequence: TGTGCCAGCAGCCCCAGCCTCATAGCGGGGACCTACAATGAGCAGTTCTTC.

A word on this clonotype: Relative to the germline gene, one junction end is altered; a read error may explain this. The chain joins TRBV7-2 to TRBJ1-6; D gene unclear. The CDR3 has 14 amino acids. Germline V gives CDR1 SGHTA, CDR2 FQGNSA. This chain's CDR3 is CAISLSRNNSPLHF. The CDR3 nucleotides are TGTGCCATCAGCTTATCCAGAAACAATTCACCCCTCCACTTT.

The chain combines TRBV7-9 with TRBJ2-5, with TRBD1 identical over 7 bases. Germline V gene data show CDR1 as SEHNR and CDR2 as FQNEAQ (reference sequence). V was pared by 5 bases and J by 1 base, with 7 bases of the junction left unmatched. This CDR3 contains 15 residues. The CDR3 protein is CASSARDSVQETQYF. The CDR3 region has the DNA TGTGCCAGCAGCGCCCGGGACAGTGTCCAAGAGACCCAGTACTTC.

This clonotype was recorded many times. The chain joins TRBV7-2 to TRBJ1-5; D gene uncertain. Germline V lookup: CDR1 SGHTA, CDR2 FQGNSA. Deletions cut 5 bases from V and 5 bases from J, with 10 bases between. The CDR3 contains 13 residues. CDR3 region: CASSPTRYQPQHF. DNA of the CDR3: TGTGCCAGCAGCCCCACCAGATATCAGCCCCAGCATTTT.

This chain links TRBV28 with TRBJ1-1, with D possibly matching TRBD1 (5 bases). Trimming took 5 bases from V and 5 from J, leaving 15 bases between them. CDR1 and CDR2 from the germline V gene are MDHEN and SYDVKM. CDR3 length: 14 amino acids. The CDR3 DNA follows: TGTGCCAGCAGTACTCGGGGGGAGCGGACTGAAGCTTTCTTT. Translated: CASSTRGERTEAFF.

In this sample, this clonotype turned up a few times. This chain links TRBV12-3 or TRBV12-4 with TRBJ2-5; D may be TRBD1 (7 bases). The CDR3 runs 14 residues. The V end lost 5 bases, the J end lost 1 base, and 11 bases lay between the germline ends. The DNA for the CDR3 is TGTGCCAGCAGTCCGGAGGGGGCCCAAGAGACCCAGTACTTC. Protein: CASSPEGAQETQYF.

This clonotype was recorded many times. V is TRBV28 and J is TRBJ1-5, with D possibly being TRBD1 (6 bases). CDR3 length equals 15 residues. Germline assignment: CDR1 MDHEN and CDR2 SYDVKM. Deletions cut 6 bases from V and 0 bases from J, with 12 bases between. The CDR3 sequence: CASRPTGSSNQPQHF. The DNA of the CDR3 is TGTGCCAGCAGACCGACAGGTAGTAGCAATCAGCCCCAGCATTTT.

The chain links TRBV12-3 or TRBV12-4 to TRBJ2-7; TRBD1 agrees at 8 bases. The CDR3 has 14 residues. Germline trimming cut 7 bases from V and 3 bases from J; bases unmatched to any gene: 8. Written as DNA, the CDR3 is TGTGCCAGCATGGCGGGGACAGGTGGCTACGAGCAGTACTTC. Residues: CASMAGTGGYEQYF.

This clonotype has ten or more counts. The gene calls are TRBV12-3 or TRBV12-4 and TRBJ2-2; D not certain. CDR3 length equals 12 residues. Trimming took off 3 bases at V and 6 bases at J, with 5 bases between the two ends. The CDR3 region has the DNA TGTGCCAGCAGTTTTGGGTCCGGGGAGCTGTTTTTT. This gives the protein CASSFGSGELFF.

The table lists this clonotype with a count of one. The gene calls are TRBV19 and TRBJ1-5; D not resolved. The CDR3 has 13 amino acids. The V gene's germline CDR1 is LNHDA and CDR2 SQIVND (reference sequence). Trimming cost V 2 bases and J 7 bases, with 9 bases left between them. The CDR3 is CASSISGGQPQHF. DNA for the CDR3: TGTGCCAGTAGTATATCCGGCGGGCAGCCCCAGCATTTT.

V is TRBV6-1 and J is TRBJ2-7, with 12 nucleotides matching TRBD1. J was trimmed by 7 bases and V by 2 bases; bases with no gene match: 12. This CDR3 has 17 amino acids. Germline CDR1 is MNHNS and CDR2 is SASEGT. The CDR3 here is CASSEPPPGQGAWEQYF. The CDR3 nucleotides are TGTGCCAGCAGTGAACCACCTCCGGGACAGGGGGCGTGGGAGCAGTACTTC.

This clonotype was found a few times. The chain recombines TRBV28 with TRBJ2-1; 9 positions match TRBD2. The CDR3 is 16 amino acids. Germline V gene lookup returns CDR1 MDHEN and CDR2 SYDVKM. Trimming took 7 bases from V and 5 from J; bases not matched to a gene: 12. Here the CDR3 DNA reads TGTGCCAGCAACCTTCTTAGCGGGAGTCTAAACAATGAGCAGTTCTTC. Amino acids: CASNLLSGSLNNEQFF.

This clonotype was seen more than once but under ten times. The rearrangement uses TRBV29-1 and TRBJ2-2; 8 bases map to TRBD1. This CDR3 spans 15 amino acids. V lost 4 bases to trimming and J lost 1 base; unmatched junction nucleotides: 5. The V gene's germline CDR1 is SQVTM and CDR2 ANQGSEA. In DNA form, the CDR3 reads TGCAGCGTTGCCCGACAGGGGCGGAACACCGGGGAGCTGTTTTTT. It translates to CSVARQGRNTGELFF.